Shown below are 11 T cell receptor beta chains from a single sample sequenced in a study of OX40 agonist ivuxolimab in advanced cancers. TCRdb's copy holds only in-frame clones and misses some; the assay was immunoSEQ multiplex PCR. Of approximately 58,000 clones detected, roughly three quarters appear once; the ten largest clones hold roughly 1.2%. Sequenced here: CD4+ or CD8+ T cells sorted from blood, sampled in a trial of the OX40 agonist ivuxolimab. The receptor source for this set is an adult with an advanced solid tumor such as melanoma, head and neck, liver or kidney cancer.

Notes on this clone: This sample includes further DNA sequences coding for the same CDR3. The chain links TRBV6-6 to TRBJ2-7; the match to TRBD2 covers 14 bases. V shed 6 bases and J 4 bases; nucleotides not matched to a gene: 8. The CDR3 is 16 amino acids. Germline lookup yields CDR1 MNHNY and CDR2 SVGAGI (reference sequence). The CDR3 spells CASSHSGTSGSYEQYF. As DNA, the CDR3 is TGTGCCAGCAGCCACTCAGGGACTAGCGGGAGTTACGAGCAGTACTTC.

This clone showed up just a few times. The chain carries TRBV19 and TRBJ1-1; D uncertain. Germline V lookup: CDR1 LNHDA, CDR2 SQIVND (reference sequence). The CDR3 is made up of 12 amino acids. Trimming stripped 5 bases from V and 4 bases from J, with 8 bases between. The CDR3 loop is CASSVASTEAFF. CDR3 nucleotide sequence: TGTGCCAGTAGTGTCGCCAGCACTGAAGCTTTCTTT.

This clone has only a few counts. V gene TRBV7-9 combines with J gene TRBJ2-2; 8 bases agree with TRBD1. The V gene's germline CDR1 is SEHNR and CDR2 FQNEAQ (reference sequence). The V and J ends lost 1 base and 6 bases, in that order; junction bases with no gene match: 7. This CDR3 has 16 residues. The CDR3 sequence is CASSLGDRGISGELFF. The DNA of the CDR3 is TGTGCCAGCAGCTTAGGCGACAGGGGAATTTCCGGGGAGCTGTTTTTT.

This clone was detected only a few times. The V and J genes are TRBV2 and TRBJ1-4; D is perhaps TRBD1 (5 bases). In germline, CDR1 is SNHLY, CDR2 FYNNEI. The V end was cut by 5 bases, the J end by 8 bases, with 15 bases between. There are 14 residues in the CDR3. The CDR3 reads CASSMDKAIEKLFF. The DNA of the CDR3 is TGTGCCAGCAGTATGGACAAAGCGATCGAAAAACTGTTTTTT. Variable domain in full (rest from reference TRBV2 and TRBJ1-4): EPEVTQTPSHQVTQMGQEVILRCVPISNHLYFYWYRQILGQKVEFLVSFYNNEISEKSEIFDDQFSVERPDGSNFTLKIRSTKLEDSAMYFCASSMDKAIEKLFFGSGTQLSVL.

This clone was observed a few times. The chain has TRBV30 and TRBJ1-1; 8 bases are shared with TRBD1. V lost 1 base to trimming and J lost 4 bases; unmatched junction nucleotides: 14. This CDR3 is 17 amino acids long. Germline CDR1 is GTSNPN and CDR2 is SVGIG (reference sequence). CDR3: CAWSGQKTGDSGTEAFF. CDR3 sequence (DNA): TGTGCCTGGAGTGGACAGAAGACAGGGGATAGTGGCACTGAAGCTTTCTTT.

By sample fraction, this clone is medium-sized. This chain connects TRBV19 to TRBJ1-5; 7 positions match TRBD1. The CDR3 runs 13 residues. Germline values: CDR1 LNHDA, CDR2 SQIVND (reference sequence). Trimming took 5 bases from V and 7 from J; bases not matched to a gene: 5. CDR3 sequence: CASSDRVLQPQHF. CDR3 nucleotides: TGTGCCAGTAGTGACAGGGTTCTCCAGCCCCAGCATTTT.

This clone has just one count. CDR3 nucleotides: TGTGCCACCTCCGGGGACAGGGGTATCAATGAGCAGTTCTTC. Protein: CATSGDRGINEQFF. The rearrangement links TRBV2 to TRBJ2-1; 10 positions agree with TRBD1. Trimming at V came to 10 bases and at J to 6 bases, leaving 9 bases not matched to a gene. CDR1 and CDR2 from the germline V gene are SNHLY and FYNNEI. The CDR3 has 14 amino acids.

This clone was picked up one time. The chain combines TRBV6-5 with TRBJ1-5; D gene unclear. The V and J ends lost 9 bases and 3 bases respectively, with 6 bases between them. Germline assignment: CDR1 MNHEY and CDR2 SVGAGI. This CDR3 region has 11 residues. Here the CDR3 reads CASGNNQPQHF. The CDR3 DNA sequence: TGTGCCAGTGGGAACAATCAGCCCCAGCATTTT.

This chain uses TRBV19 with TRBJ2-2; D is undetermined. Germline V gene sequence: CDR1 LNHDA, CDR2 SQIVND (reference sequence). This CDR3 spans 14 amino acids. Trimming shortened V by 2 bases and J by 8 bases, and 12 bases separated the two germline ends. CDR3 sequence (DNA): TGTGCCAGTAGTATAATGGTCTCCAGAGGGGAGCTGTTTTTT. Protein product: CASSIMVSRGELFF. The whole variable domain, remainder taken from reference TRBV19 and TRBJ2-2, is DGGITQSPKYLFRKEGQNVTLSCEQNLNHDAMYWYRQDPGQGLRLIYYSQIVNDFQKGDIAEGYSVSREKKESFPLTVTSAQKNPTAFYLCASSIMVSRGELFFGEGSRLTVL.

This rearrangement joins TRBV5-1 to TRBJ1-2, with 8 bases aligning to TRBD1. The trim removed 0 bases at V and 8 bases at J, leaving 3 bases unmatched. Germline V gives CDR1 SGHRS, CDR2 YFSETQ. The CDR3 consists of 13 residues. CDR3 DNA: TGCGCCAGCAGCTTGGGACAGGGGAGAGGCTACACCTTC. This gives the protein CASSLGQGRGYTF.

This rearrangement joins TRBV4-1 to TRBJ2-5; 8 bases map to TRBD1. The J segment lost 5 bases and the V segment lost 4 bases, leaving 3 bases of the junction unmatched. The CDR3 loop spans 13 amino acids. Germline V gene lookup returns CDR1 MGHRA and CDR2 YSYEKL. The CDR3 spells CASSRDRSETQYF. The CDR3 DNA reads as TGCGCCAGCAGCCGGGACAGGTCGGAGACCCAGTACTTC.